The rows below give T cell receptor beta chains drawn from one sample of a study of STAT5B mutations in CD4+ large granular lymphocyte leukemia. The protocol was immunoSEQ multiplex PCR, while the TCRdb copy is restricted to in-frame clones and leaves out a portion. The sample yields roughly 30,000 clones, around 85% seen once. Sequenced input: CD4+ T cells from blood buffy coats. The origin of the receptors is a human donor in good health. Both conserved end residues are part of each CDR3.

J: TRBJ2-7; V: TRBV4-2; CDR3: CASSQGNTGISYEQYF
J: TRBJ2-6; V: TRBV7-2; CDR3: CASSFGGSGANVLTF
J: TRBJ2-1; V: TRBV5-1; CDR3: CASSGTDRAVSNEQFF
J: TRBJ1-5; V: TRBV5-1; CDR3: CASSLEGWGQPQHF
J: TRBJ2-4; V: TRBV5-1; CDR3: CASSSGTGQAKNIQYF
J: TRBJ2-5; V: TRBV7-9; CDR3: CASSLAGGFPETQYF
J: TRBJ1-1; V: TRBV5-4; CDR3: CASSGTGGLTSEAFF
J: TRBJ2-7; V: TRBV2; CDR3: CASKGQPTAEQYF
J: TRBJ2-7; V: TRBV10-1; CDR3: CASRPTSDSYEQYF
J: TRBJ2-7; V: TRBV28; CDR3: CASSLRWSYEQYF
J: TRBJ2-1; V: TRBV28; CDR3: CASSPLTSGRYNEQFF
J: TRBJ2-1; V: TRBV10-1; CDR3: CASSPGAYNEQFF
J: TRBJ1-2; V: TRBV7-2; CDR3: CASSLRQENYGYTF
J: TRBJ1-1; V: TRBV7-9; CDR3: CASSLGSGLGNTEAFF
J: TRBJ2-7; V: TRBV10-3; CDR3: CAISGLAGAYEQYF
J: TRBJ1-4; V: TRBV5-5; CDR3: CASSLDRSATNEKLFF
J: TRBJ1-2; V: TRBV28; CDR3: CATRSTGYTF
J: TRBJ2-6; V: TRBV18; CDR3: CASSQRGDSGANVLTF
J: TRBJ2-2; V: TRBV10-2; CDR3: CASSESSLGAGELFF
J: TRBJ1-1; V: TRBV28; CDR3: CASRLGGGVNTEAFF
J: TRBJ2-2; V: TRBV29-1; CDR3: CSVVAGDTGELFF
J: TRBJ1-4; V: TRBV5-4; CDR3: CASSGGQGENEKLFF